This T cell receptor (beta chain) came from a study of blood T cell repertoires in COVID-19. Authors' data handling: Nucleated cell number was recorded as an estimate derived from reference gene primer amplification. Using immunoSEQ multiplex PCR, the repertoire was profiled, and TCRdb retains in-frame clones only, with some absent. V and J calls plus clone size are reproduced from that table; the DNA served to infer D and trimming. The table lists 60,000 to 85,000 clones, 75% to 80% of them singletons. V was pared by 4 bases and J by 5 bases, with 17 bases of the junction left unmatched. This CDR3 region has 19 residues.

The rearrangement joins TRBV5-3 to TRBJ2-7; 14 bases align to TRBD2. TRBV5-3 is an open reading frame whose function is uncertain. The specimen was peripheral blood. This TCR was sampled from a human donor in a cohort sampled during active COVID-19. The CDR3 loop reads CARSPGLAGGISERDEQYF. The CDR3 DNA sequence: TGTGCCAGAAGCCCTGGACTAGCGGGAGGCATAAGTGAACGGGACGAGCAGTACTTC.